The 14 T cell receptor beta chains listed next were all sequenced from one sample in a study of T cells in localized non-small cell lung cancer. Sequencing was performed with immunoSEQ multiplex PCR; in TCRdb, only in-frame clones are kept and a portion is missing. Of over 45,000 clones in the sample, about 88% were seen once. Here the sequenced sample was PBMCs, taken before any cancer treatment. All receptors derive from a female donor with stage II lung adenocarcinoma.

The chain employs TRBV7-2 and TRBJ1-1; no definite D call. The length of the CDR3 is 14 residues. Germline loops: CDR1 SGHTA, CDR2 FQGNSA. Trimming took off 1 base at V and 0 bases at J, with 6 bases between the two ends. The CDR3 here is CASSLGPLNTEAFF. The CDR3, as DNA: TGTGCCAGCAGCTTAGGGCCGTTGAACACTGAAGCTTTCTTT.

The gene calls are TRBV7-2 and TRBJ2-5, with 7 bases identical to TRBD1. This CDR3 has 13 amino acids. The germline CDR1 and CDR2 sequences are SGHTA and FQGNSA. V was pared by 4 bases and J by 6 bases, with 5 bases of the junction left unmatched. CDR3 in amino acids: CASSSSQGQTQYF. For the CDR3, the DNA is TGTGCCAGCAGCTCCTCACAGGGGCAGACCCAGTACTTC. Drawing the rest from reference TRBV7-2 and TRBJ2-5, the complete variable domain is GAGVSQSPSNKVTEKGKDVELRCDPISGHTALYWYRQSLGQGLEFLIYFQGNSAPDKSGLPSDRFSAERTGGSVSTLTIQRTQQEDSAVYLCASSSSQGQTQYFGPGTRLLVL.

The V gene is TRBV5-1, the J gene TRBJ2-7; D tentatively reads TRBD1 or TRBD2 (6 bases each). The CDR3 has 15 amino acids. The V and J ends lost 2 bases and 2 bases respectively, with 14 bases between them. The V gene's germline CDR1 is SGHRS and CDR2 YFSETQ. CDR3 in DNA: TGCGCCAGCAGCTTTGACGGGGGCTCCACCTACGAGCAGTACTTC. It yields the protein CASSFDGGSTYEQYF.

The chain employs TRBV7-8 and TRBJ1-3; a weak D match, TRBD1 (5 bases). V gave up 4 bases and J gave up 4 bases, with 14 bases separating them. The CDR3 contains 15 residues. Germline lookup yields CDR1 SGHVS and CDR2 FQNEAQ. The CDR3 DNA reads as TGTGCCAGCAGCTATGGGGGGACCTCCGGAAACACCATATATTTT. Its translation: CASSYGGTSGNTIYF.

This chain connects TRBV4-2 to TRBJ2-3; tentatively, D is TRBD1 (6 bases). Germline V gives CDR1 LGHNA, CDR2 YNFKEQ. The CDR3 has 14 residues. V lost 3 bases and J 2 bases, leaving 9 bases between the germline ends. CDR3 in DNA: TGTGCCAGCAGCCATTGGGGGCCCACAGATACGCAGTATTTT. As protein: CASSHWGPTDTQYF.

CDR3 DNA sequence: TGTGCCACCTCCTGGGGATCTCAGTCCTATGGCTACACCTTC. This translates into CATSWGSQSYGYTF. The chain has TRBV15 and TRBJ1-2; D not resolved. This CDR3 has 14 residues. With 8 bases removed from V and 4 bases from J, the gap between germline ends came to 17 bases. The V gene's germline CDR1 is LNHNV and CDR2 YYDKDF (reference sequence). Drawing the rest from reference TRBV15 and TRBJ1-2, the complete variable domain is DAMVIQNPRYQVTQFGKPVTLSCSQTLNHNVMYWYQQKSSQAPKLLFHYYDKDFNNEADTPDNFQSRRPNTSFCFLDIRSPGLGDTAMYLCATSWGSQSYGYTFGSGTRLTVV.

The chain recombines TRBV6-5 with TRBJ1-1, with D uncertain. Germline CDR1 MNHEY, CDR2 SVGAGI. This CDR3 has 11 amino acids. CDR3 amino acids: CALMFGTEAFF. CDR3 DNA: TGTGCTCTTATGTTCGGCACTGAAGCTTTCTTT.

The chain is built from TRBV28 and TRBJ1-2; a weak D match, TRBD1 (6 bases). The CDR3 totals 14 residues. V was cut by 9 bases and J by 4 bases, with 18 bases left in between. Germline V gene data show CDR1 as MDHEN and CDR2 as SYDVKM. The CDR3 coding sequence is TGTGCCAGTGGTTATTACAGGGCGGCCTATGGCTACACCTTC. Protein product: CASGYYRAAYGYTF.

V is TRBV5-1 and J is TRBJ2-7; a possible D gene is TRBD2 (6 bases). The CDR3 extends over 14 amino acids. Germline CDR1 reads SGHRS; CDR2 reads YFSETQ. The V end was cut by 0 bases, the J end by 3 bases, with 10 bases between. The CDR3 is CASSLEGTGYEQYF. The CDR3 DNA is TGCGCCAGCAGCTTGGAAGGGACTGGCTACGAGCAGTACTTC.

This chain links TRBV29-1 with TRBJ1-2, with D possibly being TRBD1 (6 bases). The CDR3 totals 13 residues. Per the germline V gene, CDR1 is SQVTM and CDR2 is ANQGSEA. The V end lost 4 bases, the J end lost 0 bases, and 9 bases lay between the germline ends. CDR3 bases: TGCAGCGTTGGGGACACTGCTAACTATGGCTACACCTTC. It yields the protein CSVGDTANYGYTF.

This rearrangement joins TRBV28 to TRBJ1-3, with D perhaps matching TRBD1 (6 bases). CDR3 length: 13 residues. Trimming removed 5 bases from V and 11 bases from J, with 16 bases in between. The germline CDR1 and CDR2 sequences are MDHEN and SYDVKM. DNA of the CDR3: TGTGCCAGCAGTCTCGACAGGCTCGGGGCCATATATTTT. Protein sequence: CASSLDRLGAIYF.

In its sample, this clone was seen once. The J gene is TRBJ1-5, the V gene TRBV5-6, with D perhaps matching TRBD1 (5 bases). The V gene's germline CDR1 is SGHDT and CDR2 YYEEEE. The CDR3 loop spans 15 amino acids. The V gene lost 0 bases and the J gene lost 0 bases, with 7 bases spanning the gap. The CDR3 DNA sequence: TGTGCCAGCAGCTTGGGACAGTATAGCAATCAGCCCCAGCATTTT. Residues: CASSLGQYSNQPQHF.

V gene TRBV25-1 combines with J gene TRBJ2-5; weak D call: TRBD1 (6 bases). Germline-derived CDR1 and CDR2 are MGHDK and SYGVNS. Trimming pared 5 bases from V and 1 base from J, leaving 11 bases between. This CDR3 has 14 residues. This chain's CDR3 is CASSKQGSQETQYF. The DNA of the CDR3 is TGTGCCAGCAGTAAACAGGGCTCCCAAGAGACCCAGTACTTC.

The chain joins TRBV7-2 to TRBJ1-1; a weak D match, TRBD1 (6 bases). V shed 5 bases and J shed 0 bases, with 13 bases lying between them. CDR1 and CDR2 (germline): SGHTA, FQGNSA. The CDR3 covers 15 residues. The CDR3 DNA follows: TGTGCCAGCAGCAAAGAGGGGGACATGAACACTGAAGCTTTCTTT. Translation: CASSKEGDMNTEAFF. Combining the CDR3 with reference TRBV7-2 and TRBJ1-1 gives the whole variable domain GAGVSQSPSNKVTEKGKDVELRCDPISGHTALYWYRQSLGQGLEFLIYFQGNSAPDKSGLPSDRFSAERTGGSVSTLTIQRTQQEDSAVYLCASSKEGDMNTEAFFGQGTRLTVV.